The rows below give T cell receptor beta chains drawn from one sample of a study of regulatory T cells in long-lasting Graves disease. TCRdb processed the multiplex PCR reads anew with MiXCR; each CDR3 protein has one entry. The sample lists about 460,000 distinct CDR3 sequences, approximately 23% occurring once. The sequences come from peripheral blood mononuclear cells (PBMCs), collected when the disease was refractory, from a patient treated with antithyroid drugs. The origin of the receptors is a female donor with Graves disease. CDR3s include the opening cysteine and the closing phenylalanine or tryptophan. Each record gives: D gene, J gene, V gene, clone size, CDR3 protein, CDR3 DNA. The D gene is left open where the match is weak. Size tells how often a clone was seen (once, few, many) or the class of an expanded clone, and some rows leave it out.

TRBD1 | TRBJ2-5 | TRBV20-1 | many | CSARGDREETQYF | TGCAGTGCTAGAGGGGACAGGGAAGAGACCCAGTACTTC
- | TRBJ2-7 | TRBV3-1 | - | CASSQTGRPYEQYF | TGTGCCAGCAGCCAAACAGGCAGACCCTACGAGCAGTACTTC
- | TRBJ2-5 | TRBV7-9 | few | CASSLAGKGETQYF | TGTGCCAGCAGCTTAGCAGGGAAGGGGGAGACCCAGTACTTC
- | TRBJ1-1 | TRBV29-1 | many | CSVGGLSLTEAFF | TGCAGCGTAGGCGGACTTTCTCTCACTGAAGCTTTCTTT
- | TRBJ1-1 | TRBV30 | few | CAWSVSREAFF | TGTGCCTGGAGTGTAAGCAGGGAAGCTTTCTTT
TRBD1 | TRBJ1-1 | TRBV19 | - | CASRKTGREAFF | TGTGCCAGTAGAAAGACAGGGAGAGAAGCTTTCTTT
- | TRBJ1-1 | TRBV13 | few | CASYSAGGRDTEAFF | TGTGCCAGCTACTCAGCGGGGGGGCGGGACACTGAAGCTTTCTTT
TRBD2 | TRBJ2-2 | TRBV7-7 | many | CASSLAGSGELFF | TGTGCTAGCAGCTTAGCGGGGTCCGGGGAGCTGTTTTTT
TRBD2 | TRBJ2-3 | TRBV30 | - | CAWSRGGDTQYF | TGTGCCTGGAGTCGGGGGGGAGATACGCAGTATTTT
- | TRBJ1-3 | TRBV2 | many | CASSEARSSGNTIYF | TGTGCCAGCAGTGAAGCGCGATCCTCTGGAAACACCATATATTTT
TRBD1 | TRBJ2-7 | TRBV20-1 | - | CSAREGDRGRDEQYF | TGCAGTGCTAGAGAGGGGGACAGGGGGCGCGACGAGCAGTACTTC
TRBD2 | TRBJ2-3 | TRBV20-1 | few | CSARDPREGSTDTQYF | TGCAGTGCTAGAGATCCCCGGGAGGGAAGCACAGATACGCAGTATTTT
- | TRBJ1-2 | TRBV2 | many | CASSEGVRINYGYTF | TGTGCCAGCAGTGAAGGTGTCAGAATAAACTATGGCTACACCTTC
TRBD1 | TRBJ1-1 | TRBV29-1 | many | CSVEKGQGNTEAFF | TGCAGCGTTGAAAAGGGACAGGGTAACACTGAAGCTTTCTTT
- | TRBJ1-6 | TRBV20-1 | - | CSALPSSNSPLHF | TGCAGTGCGCTCCCAAGTTCCAATTCACCCCTCCACTTT
- | TRBJ1-2 | TRBV6-2/TRBV6-3 | many | CASSYSRTLYYGYTF | TGTGCCAGCAGTTACTCCCGGACACTTTACTATGGCTACACCTTC
- | TRBJ1-5 | TRBV30 | - | CAWQPEAGDQPQHF | TGTGCCTGGCAGCCTGAGGCAGGGGATCAGCCCCAGCATTTT
- | TRBJ1-5 | TRBV15 | - | CATSWGYSNQPQHF | TGTGCCACCAGCTGGGGGTATAGCAATCAGCCCCAGCATTTT
- | TRBJ1-2 | TRBV4-1 | - | CASSPVDDRNGYTF | TGCGCCAGCAGCCCCGTAGACGACAGGAACGGCTACACCTTC
- | TRBJ1-5 | TRBV27 | many | CASSLSRDAPQHF | TGTGCCAGCAGTTTATCCCGGGATGCGCCCCAGCATTTT
- | TRBJ2-3 | TRBV7-2 | - | CASSPPLRRTTQYF | TGTGCCAGCAGCCCTCCCCTCAGACGGACGACGCAGTATTTT
- | TRBJ1-1 | TRBV19 | few | CASSIHGTEAFF | TGTGCCAGTAGTATACATGGCACTGAAGCTTTCTTT
- | TRBJ1-1 | TRBV19 | few | CASTAGAWNTEAFF | TGTGCCAGTACTGCTGGAGCCTGGAACACTGAAGCTTTCTTT
TRBD2 | TRBJ2-7 | TRBV28 | few | CASSDFVTGGPSGRIGEDEQYF | TGTGCCAGCAGTGACTTCGTGACAGGGGGACCTAGCGGGAGGATAGGTGAGGACGAGCAGTACTTC
- | TRBJ2-2 | TRBV10-3 | few | CAISESTTNSANTGELFF | TGTGCCATCAGTGAGTCGACGACAAACTCTGCGAACACCGGGGAGCTGTTTTTT
TRBD1 | TRBJ2-1 | TRBV28 | few | CASSLGDRGERDEQFF | TGTGCCAGCAGTTTAGGGGACAGGGGGGAAAGGGATGAGCAGTTCTTC
TRBD2 | TRBJ2-3 | TRBV4-1 | - | CASSQGEAGGSTDTQYF | TGCGCCAGCAGCCAGGGAGAAGCGGGGGGTAGCACAGATACGCAGTATTTT
- | TRBJ2-7 | TRBV25-1 | few | CASCEGSEQYF | TGTGCCAGCTGTGAGGGGAGCGAGCAGTACTTC
- | TRBJ2-1 | TRBV6-1 | - | CASSEALIVYNEQFF | TGTGCCAGCAGTGAAGCATTAATCGTCTACAATGAGCAGTTCTTC
- | TRBJ2-6 | TRBV7-9 | - | CASRRIGTGANVLTF | TGTGCCAGCCGCAGGATCGGGACTGGGGCCAACGTCCTGACTTTC
TRBD2 | TRBJ2-5 | TRBV19 | few | CASSSWTSEQETQYF | TGTGCCAGTAGTAGTTGGACTAGCGAACAAGAGACCCAGTACTTC
- | TRBJ1-6 | TRBV28 | many | CATFVRRDSPLHF | TGTGCCACCTTCGTGAGGCGCGATTCACCCCTCCACTTT
TRBD1 | TRBJ1-1 | TRBV7-3 | many | CASSLDHWGQGGTEAFF | TGTGCCAGCAGCTTAGACCATTGGGGGCAGGGGGGCACTGAAGCTTTCTTT
TRBD2 | TRBJ2-7 | TRBV27 | - | CASSRSGRPYEQYF | TGTGCCAGCAGTCGGAGCGGGAGACCCTACGAGCAGTACTTC
- | TRBJ1-2 | TRBV5-1 | many | CASSWGRQIHNYGYTF | TGCGCCAGCAGCTGGGGCAGACAGATACATAACTATGGCTACACCTTC
- | TRBJ2-7 | TRBV6-2/TRBV6-3 | many | CASSYGQYYEQYF | TGTGCCAGCAGTTACGGCCAGTACTACGAGCAGTACTTC
TRBD2 | TRBJ2-2 | TRBV29-1 | many | CSVRTSGGPGELFF | TGCAGCGTCCGGACTAGCGGGGGTCCCGGGGAGCTGTTTTTT
TRBD1 | TRBJ2-2 | TRBV27 | few | CASSLFTGAGELFF | TGTGCCAGCAGTTTATTTACAGGGGCCGGGGAGCTGTTTTTT
- | TRBJ1-2 | TRBV7-9 | - | CASSKDEGGEGYTF | TGTGCCAGCAGCAAGGATGAGGGTGGCGAGGGCTACACCTTC
- | TRBJ2-5 | TRBV24-1 | few | CATSNGQETQYF | TGTGCCACCAGTAACGGGCAAGAGACCCAGTACTTC
- | TRBJ1-5 | TRBV20-1 | many | CSATGEKPAQHF | TGCAGTGCGACCGGGGAGAAACCGGCCCAGCATTTT
TRBD1 | TRBJ1-1 | TRBV28 | many | CASRGDRWDTEAFF | TGTGCCAGCAGGGGGGACAGATGGGACACTGAAGCTTTCTTT
TRBD2 | TRBJ2-7 | TRBV2 | many | CASSREATAYEQYF | TGTGCCAGCAGTCGGGAGGCAACGGCCTACGAGCAGTACTTC
- | TRBJ2-6 | TRBV12-3/TRBV12-4 | - | CASSLAGQANVPTF | TGTGCCAGCAGTTTGGCAGGGCAGGCCAACGTCCCGACTTTC
- | TRBJ2-7 | TRBV7-2 | - | CASSWKGNYEQYF | TGTGCCAGCAGCTGGAAAGGCAACTACGAGCAGTACTTC
- | TRBJ1-2 | TRBV4-2 | - | CASSQDRETRPGDGYTF | TGTGCCAGCAGCCAAGATCGAGAAACACGCCCGGGCGATGGCTACACCTTC
TRBD1 | TRBJ1-2 | TRBV19 | few | CASSIRQGDYGYTF | TGTGCCAGTAGTATACGACAGGGGGACTATGGCTACACCTTC
- | TRBJ1-2 | TRBV30 | many | CAWKSERSYGYTF | TGTGCCTGGAAGAGCGAACGAAGCTATGGCTACACCTTC
- | TRBJ1-1 | TRBV6-1 | few | CASSRRGMVMNTEAFF | TGTGCCAGCAGTCGCAGGGGAATGGTAATGAACACTGAAGCTTTCTTT
- | TRBJ2-7 | TRBV6-1 | - | CASRNTGFYEQYF | TGTGCCAGCAGAAATACAGGGTTCTACGAGCAGTACTTC
- | TRBJ1-6 | TRBV12-3/TRBV12-4 | - | CASSGQLNGGALHF | TGTGCCAGCAGCGGACAGCTGAACGGTGGGGCCCTCCACTTT
- | TRBJ1-1 | TRBV9 | - | CASSVGPDPNTEAFF | TGTGCCAGCAGCGTAGGCCCAGATCCTAACACTGAAGCTTTCTTT
- | TRBJ2-4 | TRBV2 | - | CASSFDPSRAKNIQYF | TGTGCCAGCAGCTTTGACCCAAGTAGGGCCAAAAACATTCAGTACTTC
- | TRBJ2-7 | TRBV12-3/TRBV12-4 | - | CASSLIGELWGQYF | TGTGCCAGCAGTTTGATAGGGGAGTTGTGGGGGCAGTACTTC
- | TRBJ2-2 | TRBV30 | - | CAWSIQNTGELFF | TGTGCCTGGAGTATACAGAACACCGGGGAGCTGTTTTTT